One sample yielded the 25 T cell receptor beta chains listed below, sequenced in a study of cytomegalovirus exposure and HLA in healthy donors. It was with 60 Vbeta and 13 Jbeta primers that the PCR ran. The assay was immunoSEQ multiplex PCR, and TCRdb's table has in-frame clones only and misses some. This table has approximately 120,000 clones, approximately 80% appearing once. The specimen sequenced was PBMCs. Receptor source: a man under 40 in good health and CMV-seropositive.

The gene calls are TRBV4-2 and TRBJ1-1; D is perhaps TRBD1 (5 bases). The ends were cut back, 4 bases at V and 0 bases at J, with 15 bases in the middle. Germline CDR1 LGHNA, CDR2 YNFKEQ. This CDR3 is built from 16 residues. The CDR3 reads CASSPGGAGMNTEAFF. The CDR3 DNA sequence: TGTGCCAGCAGCCCCGGTGGGGCGGGGATGAACACTGAAGCTTTCTTT.

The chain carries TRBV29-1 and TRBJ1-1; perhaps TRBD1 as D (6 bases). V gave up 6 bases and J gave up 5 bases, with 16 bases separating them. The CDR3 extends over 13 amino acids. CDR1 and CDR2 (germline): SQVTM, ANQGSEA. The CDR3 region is CSVEWGRGTEAFF. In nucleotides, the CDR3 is TGCAGCGTCGAATGGGGGCGCGGTACTGAAGCTTTCTTT. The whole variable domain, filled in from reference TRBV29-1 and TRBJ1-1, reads SAVISQKPSRDICQRGTSLTIQCQVDSQVTMMFWYRQQPGQSLTLIATANQGSEATYESGFVIDKFPISRPNLTFSTLTVSNMSPEDSSIYLCSVEWGRGTEAFFGQGTRLTVV.

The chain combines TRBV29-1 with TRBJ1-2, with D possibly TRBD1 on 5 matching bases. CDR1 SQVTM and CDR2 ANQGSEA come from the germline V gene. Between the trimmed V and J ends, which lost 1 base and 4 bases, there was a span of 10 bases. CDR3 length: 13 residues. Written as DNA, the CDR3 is TGCAGCGTTGAAGCAAGACAGAGCTATGGCTACACCTTC. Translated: CSVEARQSYGYTF.

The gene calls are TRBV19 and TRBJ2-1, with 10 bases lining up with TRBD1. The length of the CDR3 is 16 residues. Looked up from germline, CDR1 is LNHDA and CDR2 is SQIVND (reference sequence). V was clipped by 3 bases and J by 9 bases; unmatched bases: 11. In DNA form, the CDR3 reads TGTGCCAGTAGTATCTCCCCGGACAGGGGGTTTGGTGAGCAGTTCTTC. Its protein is CASSISPDRGFGEQFF.

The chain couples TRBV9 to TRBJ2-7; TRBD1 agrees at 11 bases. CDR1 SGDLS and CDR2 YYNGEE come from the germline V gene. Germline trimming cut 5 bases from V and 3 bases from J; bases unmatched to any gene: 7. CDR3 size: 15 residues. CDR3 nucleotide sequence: TGTGCCAGCAGTGCCGGGACAGGGGGAAACTACGAGCAGTACTTC. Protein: CASSAGTGGNYEQYF.

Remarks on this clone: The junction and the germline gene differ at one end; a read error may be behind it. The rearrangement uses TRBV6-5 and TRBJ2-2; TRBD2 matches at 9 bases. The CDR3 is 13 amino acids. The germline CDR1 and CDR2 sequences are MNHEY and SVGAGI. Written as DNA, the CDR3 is TGTGCCAGCAGTAGCGGGGGGACCGGGGAGCTGCTTTTT. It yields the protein CASSSGGTGELLF.

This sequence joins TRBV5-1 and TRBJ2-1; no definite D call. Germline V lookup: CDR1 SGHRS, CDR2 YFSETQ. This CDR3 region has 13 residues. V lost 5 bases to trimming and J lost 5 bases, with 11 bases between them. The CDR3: CASRFSRNNEQFF. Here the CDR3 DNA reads TGCGCCAGCAGATTCTCTAGAAACAATGAGCAGTTCTTC.

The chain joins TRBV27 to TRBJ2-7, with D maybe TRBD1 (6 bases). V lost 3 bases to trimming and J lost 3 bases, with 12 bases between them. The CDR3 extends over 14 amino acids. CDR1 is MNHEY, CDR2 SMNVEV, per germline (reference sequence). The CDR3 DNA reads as TGTGCCAGCAGTTTGGGGGCAACTAGCTACGAGCAGTACTTC. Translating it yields CASSLGATSYEQYF.

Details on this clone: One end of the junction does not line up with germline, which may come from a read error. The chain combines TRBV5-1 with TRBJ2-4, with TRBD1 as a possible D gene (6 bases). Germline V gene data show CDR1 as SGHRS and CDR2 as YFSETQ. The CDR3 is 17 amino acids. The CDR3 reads CASSLSDYGTFRNSQYF. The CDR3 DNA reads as TGCGCCAGCAGCTTGTCCGATTACGGGACATTCAGGAACAGTCAGTACTTC.

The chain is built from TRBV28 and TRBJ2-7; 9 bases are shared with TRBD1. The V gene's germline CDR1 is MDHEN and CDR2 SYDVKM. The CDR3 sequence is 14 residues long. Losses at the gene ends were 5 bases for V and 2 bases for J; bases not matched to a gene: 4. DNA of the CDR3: TGTGCCAGCAGTCCCCGGGACAGGGCCTACGAGCAGTACTTC. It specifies CASSPRDRAYEQYF. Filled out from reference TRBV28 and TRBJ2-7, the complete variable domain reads DVKVTQSSRYLVKRTGEKVFLECVQDMDHENMFWYRQDPGLGLRLIYFSYDVKMKEKGDIPEGYSVSREKKERFSLILESASTNQTSMYLCASSPRDRAYEQYFGPGTRLTVT.

In DNA, the CDR3 is TGTGCCAGCAGTTCCCGACAGGGGGGGGACACTGAAGCTTTCTTT. This codes for CASSSRQGGDTEAFF. The chain combines TRBV27 with TRBJ1-1, with TRBD1 matching 9 bases. V was pared by 4 bases and J by 3 bases, with 6 bases of the junction left unmatched. Germline CDR1 reads MNHEY; CDR2 reads SMNVEV (reference sequence). The CDR3 totals 15 residues.

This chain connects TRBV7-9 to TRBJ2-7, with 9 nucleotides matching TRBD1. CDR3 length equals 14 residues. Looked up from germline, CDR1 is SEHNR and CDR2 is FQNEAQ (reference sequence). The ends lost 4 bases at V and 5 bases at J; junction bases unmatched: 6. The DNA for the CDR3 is TGTGCCAGCAGCTCAAACAGGGGGCGAGACGAGCAGTACTTC. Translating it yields CASSSNRGRDEQYF.

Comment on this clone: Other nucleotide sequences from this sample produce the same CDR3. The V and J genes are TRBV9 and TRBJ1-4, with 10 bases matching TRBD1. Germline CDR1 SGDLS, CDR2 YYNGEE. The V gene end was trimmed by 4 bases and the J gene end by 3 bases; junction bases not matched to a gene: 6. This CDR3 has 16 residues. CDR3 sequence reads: CASSLGQGFSNEKLFF. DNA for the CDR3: TGTGCCAGCAGCCTGGGACAGGGGTTTTCTAATGAAAAACTGTTTTTT. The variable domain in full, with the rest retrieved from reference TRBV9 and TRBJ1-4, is DSGVTQTPKHLITATGQRVTLRCSPRSGDLSVYWYQQSLDQGLQFLIQYYNGEERAKGNILERFSAQQFPDLHSELNLSSLELGDSALYFCASSLGQGFSNEKLFFGSGTQLSVL.

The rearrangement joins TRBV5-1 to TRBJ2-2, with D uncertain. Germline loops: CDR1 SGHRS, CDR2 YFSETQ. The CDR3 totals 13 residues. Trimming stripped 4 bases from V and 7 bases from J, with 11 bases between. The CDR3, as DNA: TGCGCCAGCAGCGAGAGTAGGAGCGGGGAGCTGTTTTTT. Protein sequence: CASSESRSGELFF. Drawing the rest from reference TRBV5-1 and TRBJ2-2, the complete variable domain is KAGVTQTPRYLIKTRGQQVTLSCSPISGHRSVSWYQQTPGQGLQFLFEYFSETQRNKGNFPGRFSGRQFSNSRSEMNVSTLELGDSALYLCASSESRSGELFFGEGSRLTVL.

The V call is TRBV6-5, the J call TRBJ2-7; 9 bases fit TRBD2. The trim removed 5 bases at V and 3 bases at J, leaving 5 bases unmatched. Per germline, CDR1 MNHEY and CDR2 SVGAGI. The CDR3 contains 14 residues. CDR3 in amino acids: CASSKASGDYEQYF. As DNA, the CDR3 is TGTGCCAGCAGTAAAGCTAGCGGGGACTACGAGCAGTACTTC.

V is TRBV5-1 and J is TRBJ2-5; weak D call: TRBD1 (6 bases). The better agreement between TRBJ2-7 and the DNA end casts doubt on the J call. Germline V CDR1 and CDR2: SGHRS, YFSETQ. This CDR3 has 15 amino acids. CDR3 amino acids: CASSLGRGNSYEQYF. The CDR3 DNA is TGCGCCAGCAGCTTGGGCAGGGGCAACTCCTACGAGCAGTACTTC.

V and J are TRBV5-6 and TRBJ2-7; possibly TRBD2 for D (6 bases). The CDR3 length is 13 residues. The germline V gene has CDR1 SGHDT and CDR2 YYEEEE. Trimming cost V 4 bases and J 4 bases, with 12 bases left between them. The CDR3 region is CASSRGTLYEQYF. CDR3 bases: TGTGCCAGCAGCCGTGGGACTCTTTACGAGCAGTACTTC.

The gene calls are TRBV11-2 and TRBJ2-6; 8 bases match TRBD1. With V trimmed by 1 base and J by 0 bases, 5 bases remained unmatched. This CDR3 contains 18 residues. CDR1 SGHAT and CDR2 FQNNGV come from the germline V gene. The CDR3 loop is CASSLVRTGPSGANVLTF. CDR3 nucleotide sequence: TGTGCCAGCAGCTTAGTGAGGACAGGGCCCTCTGGGGCCAACGTCCTGACTTTC. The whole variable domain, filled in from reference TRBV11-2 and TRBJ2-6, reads EAGVAQSPRYKIIEKRQSVAFWCNPISGHATLYWYQQILGQGPKLLIQFQNNGVVDDSQLPKDRFSAERLKGVDSTLKIQPAKLEDSAVYLCASSLVRTGPSGANVLTFGAGSRLTVL.

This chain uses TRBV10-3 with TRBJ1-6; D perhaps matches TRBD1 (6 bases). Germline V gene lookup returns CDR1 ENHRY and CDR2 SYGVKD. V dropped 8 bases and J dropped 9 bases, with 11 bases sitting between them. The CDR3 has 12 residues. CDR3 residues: CAIGGAPSPLHF. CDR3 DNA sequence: TGTGCCATCGGGGGCGCTCCTTCACCCCTCCACTTT.

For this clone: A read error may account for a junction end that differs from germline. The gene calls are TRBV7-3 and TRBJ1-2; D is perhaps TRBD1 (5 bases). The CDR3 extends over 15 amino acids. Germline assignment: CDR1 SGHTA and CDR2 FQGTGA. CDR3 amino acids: CASSLTGGSDYGYTF. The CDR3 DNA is TGTGCCAGCAGCCTAACGGGGGGGTCTGACTATGGCTACACCTTC.

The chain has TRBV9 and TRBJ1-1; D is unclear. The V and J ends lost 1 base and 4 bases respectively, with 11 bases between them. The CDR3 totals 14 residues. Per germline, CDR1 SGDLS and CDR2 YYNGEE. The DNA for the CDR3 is TGTGCCAGCAGCGTATTTGGAGGGAGCACTGAAGCTTTCTTT. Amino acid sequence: CASSVFGGSTEAFF. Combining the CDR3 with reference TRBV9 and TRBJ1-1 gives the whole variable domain DSGVTQTPKHLITATGQRVTLRCSPRSGDLSVYWYQQSLDQGLQFLIQYYNGEERAKGNILERFSAQQFPDLHSELNLSSLELGDSALYFCASSVFGGSTEAFFGQGTRLTVV.

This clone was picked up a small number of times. The CDR3 sequence: CASSSRGAGAGNEQFF. As DNA, the CDR3 is TGCGCCAGCAGCTCGCGGGGCGCGGGGGCCGGGAATGAGCAGTTCTTC. The gene calls are TRBV5-1 and TRBJ2-1; a possible D gene is TRBD2 (7 bases). The CDR3 contains 16 residues. V was cut by 3 bases and J by 7 bases, with 20 bases left in between. The germline V gene has CDR1 SGHRS and CDR2 YFSETQ.

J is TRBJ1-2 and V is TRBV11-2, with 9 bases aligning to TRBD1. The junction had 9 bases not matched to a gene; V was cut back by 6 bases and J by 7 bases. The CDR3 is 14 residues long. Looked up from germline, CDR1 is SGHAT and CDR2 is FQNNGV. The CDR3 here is CASRSNRGRLGYTF. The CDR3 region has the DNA TGTGCCAGCAGGTCAAACAGGGGGCGACTTGGCTACACCTTC.

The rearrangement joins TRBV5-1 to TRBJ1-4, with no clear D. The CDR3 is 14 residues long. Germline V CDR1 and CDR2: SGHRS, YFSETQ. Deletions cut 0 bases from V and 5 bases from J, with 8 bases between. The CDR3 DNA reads TGCGCCAGCAGCTTGGGCCCAGAAAATGAAAAACTGTTTTTT. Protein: CASSLGPENEKLFF.

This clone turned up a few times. The CDR3 sequence: CASRGTGGRSPLHF. The CDR3, as DNA: TGTGCCAGCAGGGGGACAGGGGGCAGGTCACCCCTCCACTTT. The rearrangement joins TRBV28 to TRBJ1-6, with 12 bases that match TRBD1. The CDR3 loop spans 14 amino acids. CDR1 MDHEN and CDR2 SYDVKM come from the germline V gene. Trimming at V came to 6 bases and at J to 10 bases, leaving 4 bases not matched to a gene.